A single sample gave rise to the 21 T cell receptor beta chains below, sequenced in a study of T cell responses to AZD1222 COVID-19 vaccine. Assay: immunoSEQ multiplex PCR; the TCRdb copy retains only in-frame clones and omits some. The repertoire holds about 120,000 clones, with 70% to 90% as singletons. Sequenced material: peripheral blood, taken 28 days after the second AZD1222 dose. The source of these receptors is an adult who received the AZD1222 COVID-19 vaccine.

This rearrangement joins TRBV27 to TRBJ1-5; 10 bases align to TRBD1. The CDR3 length is 17 residues. Germline loops: CDR1 MNHEY, CDR2 SMNVEV (reference sequence). J lost 0 bases, V lost 2 bases, and 4 bases had no gene match. The DNA for the CDR3 is TGTGCCAGCAGTTTAAGACAGGGGGCTTTTAGCAATCAGCCCCAGCATTTT. Its protein is CASSLRQGAFSNQPQHF.

CDR3 amino acids: CASSMGQGTDGYTF. In DNA form, the CDR3 reads TGTGCCAGTAGTATGGGACAGGGAACCGATGGCTACACCTTC. The chain combines TRBV19 with TRBJ1-2, with 9 bases lining up with TRBD1. Losses at the gene ends were 3 bases for V and 6 bases for J; bases not matched to a gene: 5. The CDR3 has 14 residues. The germline gives CDR1 LNHDA, CDR2 SQIVND (reference sequence).

This sequence joins TRBV2 and TRBJ2-7; the D is unclear. The CDR3 loop spans 11 amino acids. Trimming left V 5 bases short and J 2 bases short, with 4 bases between. Per germline, CDR1 SNHLY and CDR2 FYNNEI. As DNA, the CDR3 is TGTGCCAGCAGTCGGCCCTACGAGCAGTACTTC. This codes for CASSRPYEQYF. The entire variable domain, with the rest obtained from reference TRBV2 and TRBJ2-7, is as follows: EPEVTQTPSHQVTQMGQEVILRCVPISNHLYFYWYRQILGQKVEFLVSFYNNEISEKSEIFDDQFSVERPDGSNFTLKIRSTKLEDSAMYFCASSRPYEQYFGPGTRLTVT.

This chain uses TRBV20-1 with TRBJ2-7; D possibly uses TRBD1 or TRBD2 (5 bases each). This CDR3 comprises 11 residues. Deletions cut 7 bases from V and 5 bases from J, with 12 bases between. Germline V CDR1 and CDR2: DFQATT, SNEGSKA (reference sequence). CDR3 protein: CSEGERDEQYF. CDR3 nucleotides: TGCAGTGAAGGGGAGAGAGACGAGCAGTACTTC.

CDR3 DNA sequence: TGTGCCAGCAGTGTCGACAGGGGAAAGCCAACTAATGAAAAACTGTTTTTT. This translates into CASSVDRGKPTNEKLFF. The chain joins TRBV2 to TRBJ1-4; 8 nucleotides align to TRBD1. The germline gives CDR1 SNHLY, CDR2 FYNNEI. V was clipped by 4 bases and J by 0 bases; unmatched bases: 7. CDR3 length: 17 residues. The full variable domain, rest sourced from reference TRBV2 and TRBJ1-4, is EPEVTQTPSHQVTQMGQEVILRCVPISNHLYFYWYRQILGQKVEFLVSFYNNEISEKSEIFDDQFSVERPDGSNFTLKIRSTKLEDSAMYFCASSVDRGKPTNEKLFFGSGTQLSVL.

The chain links TRBV20-1 to TRBJ1-5; 7 bases line up with TRBD1. The CDR3 has 16 amino acids. The trim removed 3 bases at V and 5 bases at J, leaving 13 bases unmatched. Per germline, CDR1 DFQATT and CDR2 SNEGSKA (reference sequence). Here the CDR3 reads CSASPGTATSYQPQHF. The CDR3 coding sequence is TGCAGTGCTAGTCCCGGGACAGCTACCTCGTATCAGCCCCAGCATTTT.

This chain uses TRBV19 with TRBJ1-1, with D hard to call. The CDR3 consists of 15 residues. Germline V gene sequence: CDR1 LNHDA, CDR2 SQIVND (reference sequence). V lost 5 bases to trimming and J lost 2 bases, with 15 bases between them. CDR3 bases: TGTGCCAGTAGTTCGCGGGGAAGAGGAAACACTGAAGCTTTCTTT. It translates to CASSSRGRGNTEAFF.

This sequence joins TRBV29-1 and TRBJ1-5; tentatively, D is TRBD1 (5 bases). The CDR3 runs 13 residues. Looked up from germline, CDR1 is SQVTM and CDR2 is ANQGSEA. V lost 5 bases to trimming and J lost 3 bases, with 11 bases between them. CDR3 DNA sequence: TGCAGCGTTCAGGACACCCCCAATCAGCCCCAGCATTTT. It encodes CSVQDTPNQPQHF.

This clone was recorded only once. This rearrangement joins TRBV2 to TRBJ1-2, with a tentative D call TRBD1 (5 bases). This CDR3 has 14 amino acids. In germline, CDR1 is SNHLY, CDR2 FYNNEI. V lost 4 bases, J lost 7 bases, and 16 bases lay in between. The CDR3 bases are TGTGCCAGCAGTGGGAGCAGGGTTGGTTCTGGCTACACCTTC. It translates to CASSGSRVGSGYTF.

This chain uses TRBV7-9 with TRBJ1-3; D is uncertain. Trimming removed 1 base at V and 4 bases at J, with 14 bases between. The germline V gene has CDR1 SEHNR and CDR2 FQNEAQ (reference sequence). This CDR3 contains 16 residues. DNA of the CDR3: TGTGCCAGCAGCTTAGAGGCTCTGGGCAGGGGAAACACCATATATTTT. Protein sequence: CASSLEALGRGNTIYF.

The CDR3 DNA reads as TGTGCCAGCACCCCATCCCCCGGCAGGCGACACCTTACAGATACGCAGTATTTT. Protein sequence: CASTPSPGRRHLTDTQYF. V gene TRBV6-2 or TRBV6-3 combines with J gene TRBJ2-3; D is undetermined. Trimming took off 7 bases at V and 3 bases at J, with 26 bases between the two ends. This CDR3 has 18 residues. Germline V gives CDR1 MNHEY, CDR2 SVGEGT.

This clone was found once. The V gene is TRBV10-3, the J gene TRBJ2-3; D gene uncertain. Germline V CDR1 and CDR2: ENHRY, SYGVKD. CDR3 length: 13 amino acids. V lost 6 bases and J 0 bases, leaving 7 bases between the germline ends. CDR3 protein: CAISPYSTDTQYF. CDR3 bases: TGTGCCATCAGCCCCTATAGCACAGATACGCAGTATTTT.

The chain joins TRBV20-1 to TRBJ1-1; 8 bases map to TRBD1. Germline loops: CDR1 DFQATT, CDR2 SNEGSKA (reference sequence). The CDR3 is 10 residues long. Losses at the gene ends were 5 bases for V and 8 bases for J; bases not matched to a gene: 1. The CDR3, as DNA: TGCAGTGCTTGGACAGGGGAAGCTTTCTTT. It translates to CSAWTGEAFF.

This clone was seen only a few times. The rearrangement joins TRBV6-1 to TRBJ1-1, with unresolved D. CDR3 length equals 13 residues. V dropped 3 bases and J dropped 6 bases, with 11 bases sitting between them. The germline gives CDR1 MNHNS, CDR2 SASEGT. Here the CDR3 DNA reads TGTGCCAGCAGTGACAACCACGCCGCTGAAGCTTTCTTT. It yields the protein CASSDNHAAEAFF.

The chain links TRBV7-9 to TRBJ2-7; D is possibly TRBD1 (7 bases). CDR3 size: 15 residues. From germline, CDR1 is SEHNR and CDR2 FQNEAQ (reference sequence). V was shortened by 4 bases and J by 1 base, with 14 bases between the two germline ends. The DNA of the CDR3 is TGTGCCAGCAGCTCCCGGCGGGACAGTTCCTACGAGCAGTACTTC. Protein: CASSSRRDSSYEQYF.

The V gene is TRBV10-1, the J gene TRBJ1-3; weak D call: TRBD1 (5 bases). V shed 4 bases and J shed 2 bases, with 6 bases lying between them. The CDR3 contains 13 residues. Looked up from germline, CDR1 is WNHNN and CDR2 is SYGVQD (reference sequence). CDR3 coding DNA: TGCGCCAGCAGTGGAGGGGCTGGAAACACCATATATTTT. The encoded protein is CASSGGAGNTIYF.

The chain recombines TRBV6-6 with TRBJ2-4, with 8 bases fitting TRBD1. Germline V gives CDR1 MNHNY, CDR2 SVGAGI (reference sequence). With 6 bases clipped from V and 1 base from J, the junction kept 20 bases outside the gene matches. This CDR3 is built from 20 residues. CDR3 coding DNA: TGTGCCAGCAGCCTCGGACAGGGAAGGTGGGACGATCCGGCCAAAAACATTCAGTACTTC. Translation gives CASSLGQGRWDDPAKNIQYF.

This chain joins TRBV29-1 and TRBJ2-5; 10 bases line up with TRBD2. This CDR3 is built from 13 residues. Germline trimming cut 6 bases from V and 6 bases from J; bases unmatched to any gene: 7. Germline-derived CDR1 and CDR2 are SQVTM and ANQGSEA. The CDR3 spells CSVRAGGPQTQYF. Written as DNA, the CDR3 is TGCAGCGTGAGAGCGGGGGGGCCGCAGACCCAGTACTTC.

The chain carries TRBV19 and TRBJ2-1, with 9 bases aligning to TRBD1. The CDR3 runs to 15 residues. V trimming: 10 bases; J trimming: 5 bases; junction bases outside the gene matches: 12. Germline V gene lookup returns CDR1 LNHDA and CDR2 SQIVND (reference sequence). This CDR3 is CATSRAGTGNNEQFF. CDR3 DNA: TGTGCCACCTCACGGGCCGGGACAGGGAACAATGAGCAGTTCTTC.

This chain joins TRBV5-4 and TRBJ1-5; D is possibly TRBD1 (5 bases). The CDR3 has 14 residues. Germline V gives CDR1 SGHNT, CDR2 YYREEE (reference sequence). V shed 0 bases and J shed 4 bases, with 8 bases lying between them. CDR3 residues: CASSLGPGNQPQHF. Written as DNA, the CDR3 is TGTGCCAGCAGCTTGGGGCCAGGGAATCAGCCCCAGCATTTT. Supplemented by reference TRBV5-4 and TRBJ1-5, the full variable domain reads ETGVTQSPTHLIKTRGQQVTLRCSSQSGHNTVSWYQQALGQGPQFIFQYYREEENGRGNFPPRFSGLQFPNYSSELNVNALELDDSALYLCASSLGPGNQPQHFGDGTRLSIL.

This rearrangement joins TRBV6-5 to TRBJ2-7, with 10 bases fitting TRBD2. Germline CDR1 and CDR2: MNHEY and SVGAGI. The CDR3 spans 13 residues. V shed 10 bases and J 1 base; nucleotides not matched to a gene: 4. The CDR3 region is CATKAGGSYEQYF. In DNA form, the CDR3 reads TGTGCCACCAAAGCGGGGGGGTCCTACGAGCAGTACTTC.